This T cell receptor (beta chain) was captured in a study of T cell responses to AZD1222 COVID-19 vaccine. General study points: Repertoire sampling happened only post peak T cell response. Unmutated regions of variants are reportedly targeted by nearly half of spike-specific TCRs. The study found Spike-specific TCR breadth and depth rose after two AZD1222 doses.

Details on this clone: As yet, its antigen is unknown.

The table came from immunoSEQ multiplex PCR; TCRdb's copy has only in-frame clones and leaves some out. The sample lists around 130,000 clones, 80% to 95% seen once, with 0.85% to 1.3% in the top ten. This CDR3 is built from 16 residues. The V gene's germline CDR1 is MNHNY and CDR2 SVGAGI (reference sequence). Trimming removed 4 bases from V and 7 bases from J; junction bases left unmatched: 14. Analysis merged second doses at about 4 or about 12 weeks. The TCR comes from an adult who received the AZD1222 COVID-19 vaccine. The source was peripheral blood, collected 28 days after the second AZD1222 dose. The chain uses TRBV6-6 and TRBJ2-7, with 9 bases aligning to TRBD2. The DNA of the CDR3 is TGTGCCAGCAGTTCTCGCGGGAGGGCCTTTCAGGTTGAGCAGTACTTC. Amino acids: CASSSRGRAFQVEQYF.